The clone carrying this TCR beta chain was picked up many times. The antigen remains unidentified. This sample is part of a study of Graves' ophthalmopathy and Graves' hyperthyroidism. There are 19 residues in the CDR3. The germline V and J ends were trimmed by 3 bases and 4 bases, with 24 bases remaining between them. Study-wide points: Detected in blood as well were most expanded thyroid clonotypes with frequency above 0.001.

Other autoimmune disease, uncontrolled infection, pregnancy and lactation led to exclusion. As diagnostic evidence, clinical symptoms, serum thyroxine, TRAb, thyroid ultrasound and orbital computed tomography were relied upon. PBMCs were density-gradient isolated from approximately 10 ml fresh blood. The authors amplified TCR beta CDR3 regions, and they did so from RNA transcripts for repertoire sequencing. The library came from an HTBI-primed first-round RT-PCR and a second-round multiplex PCR. Via MiXCR, TCRdb re-called the multiplex PCR reads, giving one row per CDR3 protein. The sample lists roughly 410,000 distinct CDR3 sequences; roughly 14% were seen once.

The receptor's source is a woman aged 18-29 years with stable Graves' hyperthyroidism. The V call is TRBV12-3 or TRBV12-4, the J call TRBJ2-2; D might be TRBD1 or TRBD2, each matching 5 bases. Sequenced material: peripheral blood. For the CDR3, the DNA is TGTGCCAGCAGTTTTGGGGGAAGTGGATTTCTGGGGAGCACCGGGGAGCTGTTTTTT. Its protein is CASSFGGSGFLGSTGELFF.